The clone carrying this T cell receptor beta chain was picked up a small number of times. This sample is part of a study of T-cell reconstitution after alpha-beta-depleted transplantation in children. Construction of the TCRbeta library involved unique molecular identifiers. TCRdb itself ran the PCR reads through MiXCR, one entry per CDR3 protein. The sample shows approximately 350,000 distinct CDR3 sequences, 15% to 20% of them seen only once. This receptor was obtained from a male patient aged 2 to 9 who had a stem cell transplant for acute lymphoblastic leukemia, so the T cells may come from the graft donor. Sequencing used PBMCs, mostly from graft donor cells, obtained 360 days after TCRalphabeta/CD19-depleted stem cell transplant.

The DNA for the CDR3 is TGTGCCAGCAGAACTAGCGGGAGGCGTCAAGGGCAGTTCTTC. Its translation: CASRTSGRRQGQFF. The chain uses TRBV19 and TRBJ2-1; 12 positions agree with TRBD2. The CDR3 runs 14 residues. Germline-derived CDR1 and CDR2 are LNHDA and SQIVND (reference sequence). V gave up 9 bases and J gave up 12 bases; unmatched junction bases: 12.